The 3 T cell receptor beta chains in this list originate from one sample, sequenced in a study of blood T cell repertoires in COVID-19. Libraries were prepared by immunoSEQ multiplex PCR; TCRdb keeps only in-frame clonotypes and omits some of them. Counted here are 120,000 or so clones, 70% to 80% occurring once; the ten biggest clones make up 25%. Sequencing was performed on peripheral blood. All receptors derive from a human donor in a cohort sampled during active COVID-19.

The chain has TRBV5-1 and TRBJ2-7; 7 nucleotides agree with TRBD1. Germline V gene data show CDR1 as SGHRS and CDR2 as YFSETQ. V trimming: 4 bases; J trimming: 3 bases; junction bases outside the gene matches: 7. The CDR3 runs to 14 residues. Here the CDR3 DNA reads TGCGCCAGCAGCCCCCAGGGACAGTTCTACGAGCAGTACTTC. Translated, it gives CASSPQGQFYEQYF.

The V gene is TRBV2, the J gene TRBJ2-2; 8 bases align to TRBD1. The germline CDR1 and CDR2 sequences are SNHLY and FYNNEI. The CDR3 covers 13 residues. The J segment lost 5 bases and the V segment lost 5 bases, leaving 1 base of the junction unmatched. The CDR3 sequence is CASSRQGTGELFF. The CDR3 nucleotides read TGTGCCAGCAGTCGACAGGGGACCGGGGAGCTGTTTTTT.

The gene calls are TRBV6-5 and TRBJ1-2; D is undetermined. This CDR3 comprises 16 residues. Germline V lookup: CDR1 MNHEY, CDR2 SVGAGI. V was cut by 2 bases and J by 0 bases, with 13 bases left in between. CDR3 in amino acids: CASSYRHQPPNYGYTF. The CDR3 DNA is TGTGCCAGCAGTTACCGACACCAGCCCCCTAACTATGGCTACACCTTC.